Each of the 11 T cell receptor beta chains below was sequenced from the same sample in a study of CD8+CD57+ T cells in acquired aplastic anemia. Genomic DNA acted as the template from which TCR beta VDJ combination and CDR3 sequence profiling were carried out. MiXCR was run by TCRdb on the reads, yielding one entry per CDR3 protein. The sample carries about 160,000 distinct CDR3 sequences, about 50% recorded once. Only patients with CD8+CD57+ cell expansion on flow cytometry were chosen for sequencing. Input material: sorted CD4+, CD8+, or CD8+CD57+ T cells (not recorded which) from PBMCs. These receptors came from a human donor with aplastic anemia.

The chain carries TRBV19 and TRBJ2-1; no clear D. CDR3 length: 11 residues. Germline V gene sequence: CDR1 LNHDA, CDR2 SQIVND (reference sequence). Trimming removed 4 bases from V and 8 bases from J, with 6 bases in between. CDR3 nucleotides: TGTGCCAGTAGTAGTGGCCATGAGCAGTTCTTC. Its protein is CASSSGHEQFF.

The sample holds many counts of this clonotype. V usage is TRBV20-1 and J usage is TRBJ2-1; 7 bases map to TRBD2. The CDR3 consists of 17 residues. Germline V gives CDR1 DFQATT, CDR2 SNEGSKA (reference sequence). After removal of 0 bases from V and 1 base from J, the junction contained 9 bases not matched to a gene. CDR3 sequence reads: CSARDPGRETSYNEQFF. For the CDR3, the DNA is TGCAGTGCTAGAGACCCCGGGCGGGAGACGTCCTACAATGAGCAGTTCTTC.

J is TRBJ2-7 and V is TRBV2; 8 positions agree with TRBD1. The CDR3 runs to 12 residues. Per germline, CDR1 SNHLY and CDR2 FYNNEI. V shed 6 bases and J 6 bases; nucleotides not matched to a gene: 4. As DNA, the CDR3 is TGTGCCAGCAGACAGGGGGGAGGCGAGCAGTACTTC. Translating it yields CASRQGGGEQYF.

This clonotype was detected a few times. A much larger clone sits a single nucleotide away, making a read error possible. V and J are TRBV11-1 and TRBJ2-3, with a tentative D call TRBD2 (5 bases). Germline CDR1 reads SGHAT; CDR2 reads FQDESV (reference sequence). V lost 5 bases and J lost 3, with 15 bases in between. The CDR3 runs 15 residues. CDR3 DNA: TGTGCCAGCAGCACTCCCGGGGTACAAACAGATACGCAGTATTTT. Translating gives CASSTPGVQTDTQYF.

In this sample, this clonotype turned up once. The chain has TRBV15 and TRBJ2-7, with TRBD2 matching over 10 bases. Unmatched junction bases numbered 12, after V lost 3 bases and J lost 4 bases. The CDR3 loop spans 17 amino acids. From germline, CDR1 is LNHNV and CDR2 YYDKDF (reference sequence). CDR3 amino acids: CATSRFLSGRASYEQYF. For the CDR3, the DNA is TGTGCCACCAGCAGGTTCCTCAGCGGGAGGGCCTCTTACGAGCAGTACTTC.

This clonotype was counted ten times or more. The chain uses TRBV7-8 and TRBJ2-1; D call uncertain. The CDR3 sequence is 13 residues long. In germline, CDR1 is SGHVS, CDR2 FQNEAQ. Trimming cost V 4 bases and J 9 bases, with 13 bases left between them. The CDR3 nucleotides are TGTGCCAGCAGCTCCCCGCCCCCGGGTGAGCAGTTCTTC. This translates into CASSSPPPGEQFF.

The chain employs TRBV27 and TRBJ2-1; 7 bases agree with TRBD1. The CDR3 loop spans 14 amino acids. Germline values: CDR1 MNHEY, CDR2 SMNVEV (reference sequence). V shed 6 bases and J 3 bases; nucleotides not matched to a gene: 5. CDR3: CASSYRDSYNEQFF. The CDR3 coding sequence is TGTGCCAGCAGCTACAGGGACAGCTACAATGAGCAGTTCTTC.

This clonotype was counted many times. V is TRBV9 and J is TRBJ1-4, with 7 bases aligning to TRBD1. The V and J ends lost 2 bases and 7 bases, in that order; junction bases with no gene match: 8. This CDR3 is 15 amino acids long. The germline V gene encodes CDR1 SGDLS and CDR2 YYNGEE. The CDR3 DNA follows: TGTGCCAGCAGCGTTCGACAGGGCCGTAGTGAAAAACTGTTTTTT. Protein product: CASSVRQGRSEKLFF. Full variable domain (remainder filled in from reference TRBV9 and TRBJ1-4): DSGVTQTPKHLITATGQRVTLRCSPRSGDLSVYWYQQSLDQGLQFLIQYYNGEERAKGNILERFSAQQFPDLHSELNLSSLELGDSALYFCASSVRQGRSEKLFFGSGTQLSVL.

There are many counts of this clonotype. This chain connects TRBV13 to TRBJ1-1; D call uncertain. Germline CDR1 PRHDT, CDR2 FYEKMQ (reference sequence). V was clipped by 0 bases and J by 3 bases, with 8 bases between them. This CDR3 is 14 amino acids long. CDR3: CASSLGGIDTEAFF. The CDR3 DNA sequence: TGTGCCAGCAGCTTAGGCGGGATCGACACTGAAGCTTTCTTT.

In regard to this clonotype: Being one base from a much bigger clone, this may be a read error. This rearrangement joins TRBV5-4 to TRBJ1-2, with 8 bases aligning to TRBD1. The CDR3 runs to 15 residues. The V gene's germline CDR1 is SGHNT and CDR2 YYREEE (reference sequence). CDR3: CANSERQGSYYGYTF. The CDR3, as DNA: TGTGCCAACAGCGAGAGACAGGGGTCCTACTATGGCTACACCTTC.

This clonotype was observed a single time. One end of the junction fails to match germline, which may point to a read error. The chain is built from TRBV5-4 and TRBJ2-1; 7 bases match TRBD2. The CDR3 is 12 residues long. Germline V CDR1 and CDR2: SGHNT, YYREEE (reference sequence). The CDR3 region has the DNA TGTGCCTGCAGCTCGACTAGCCATGAGCAGTTCTTC. Translated, it gives CACSSTSHEQFF.